Reported below is one T cell receptor (beta chain). This record comes from a study of graft-versus-host responses after intestinal transplantation. Some clones are missing from TCRdb's copy, which holds only in-frame ones; the method was immunoSEQ multiplex PCR. The table records about 8,900 clones, about a quarter of them present only once. Study results and caveats: Detected in recipient marrow were GvH clones, some of which were first observed in ileum or blood.

The V gene lost 5 bases and the J gene lost 2 bases, with 9 bases spanning the gap. CDR1 SSHAT and CDR2 FNYEAQ come from the germline V gene (reference sequence). This CDR3 has 13 residues. Co-plated with around 200,000 CFSE-labeled responder cells were around 200,000 irradiated, violet-dye-labeled stimulator cells. Sequenced here: alloreactive CD8+ T cells from a mixed lymphocyte reaction culture, sampled before transplantation. The subset was: CFSE-low proliferating T cells sorted from roughly 6-day pre-transplant mixed lymphocyte reaction (GvH or HvG direction). The rearrangement joins TRBV7-7 to TRBJ1-2, with D unclear. The receptor's source is a human patient who was an organ donor for intestinal transplantation. CDR3 DNA: TGTGCCAGCAGCATCGACGTAAACTATGGCTACACCTTC. It encodes CASSIDVNYGYTF.